This TCR beta chain comes out of a study of shared clonotypes between healthy human individuals. General observations from the study: In having few donors, the study represented limited genetic and exposure-history diversity.

When replicate PCRs were run on sorted subsets, they used 200 ng DNA, about 30,000 T cell genomes. Sequencing was performed with immunoSEQ multiplex PCR; in TCRdb, only in-frame clones are kept and a portion is missing. The sample lists about 2.3 million clones; approximately 90% were seen once. As for this clone: Its antigen is unidentified.

The sample was naive CD4+ T cells from PBMCs. Subset noted: CD45RA+ positively selected. This sequence originates from a young man in good health. Some clones in this sample may be carry-over from other donors' samples.

The CDR3 coding sequence is TGTGCCATCAGTGAGATTGTTTGGACTGAAGCTTTCTTT. Translated: CAISEIVWTEAFF. The rearrangement joins TRBV10-3 to TRBJ1-1, with unresolved D. The V end lost 2 bases, the J end lost 5 bases, and 9 bases lay between the germline ends. Germline lookup yields CDR1 ENHRY and CDR2 SYGVKD. This CDR3 is 13 amino acids long.